This T cell receptor beta chain was recorded in a study of early T cells in non-severe SARS-CoV-2 infection. Germline assignment: CDR1 SGHVS and CDR2 FNYEAQ. There are 15 residues in the CDR3. J gave up 1 base and V 5 bases, and 7 bases lay outside the gene matches. TCRdb reanalysed the 5' RACE reads using MiXCR and keeps one entry per CDR3 protein. The sample gives 20,000 to 25,000 distinct CDR3 sequences, about 3.8% of which show up once; roughly 5.4% is in the top ten. By sample fraction, this clonotype is medium-sized (0.01 to 0.1%). This clonotype was sampled from an adult who was a healthcare worker with PCR-confirmed SARS-CoV-2 infection or an uninfected control (not recorded which). The V and J genes are TRBV7-6 and TRBJ1-1; 7 nucleotides agree with TRBD1. Material: whole blood. The CDR3: CASSPRQGENTEAFF. CDR3 coding DNA: TGTGCCAGCAGCCCTCGACAGGGAGAGAACACTGAAGCTTTCTTT.